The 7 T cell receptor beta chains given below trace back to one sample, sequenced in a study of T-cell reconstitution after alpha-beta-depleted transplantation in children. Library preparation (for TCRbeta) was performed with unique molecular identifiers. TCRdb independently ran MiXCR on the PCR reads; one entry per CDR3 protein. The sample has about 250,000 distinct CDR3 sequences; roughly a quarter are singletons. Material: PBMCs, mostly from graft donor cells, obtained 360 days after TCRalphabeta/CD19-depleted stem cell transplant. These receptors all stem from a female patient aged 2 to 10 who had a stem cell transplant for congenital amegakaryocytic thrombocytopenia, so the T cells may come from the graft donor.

CDR3 loop: CSARARLAGVSAKNIQYF. The DNA of the CDR3 is TGCAGTGCTAGAGCCAGGCTAGCGGGAGTTTCAGCCAAAAACATTCAGTACTTC. The V call is TRBV20-1, the J call TRBJ2-4; TRBD2 matches 10 bases. CDR3 length: 18 amino acids. The trim removed 1 base at V and 0 bases at J, leaving 9 bases unmatched. CDR1 and CDR2 from the germline V gene are DFQATT and SNEGSKA (reference sequence).

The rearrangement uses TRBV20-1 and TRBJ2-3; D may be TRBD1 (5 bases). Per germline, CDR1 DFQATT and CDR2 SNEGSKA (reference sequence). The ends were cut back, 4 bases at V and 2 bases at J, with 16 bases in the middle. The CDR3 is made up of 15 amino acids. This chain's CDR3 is CSATWDGAFTDTQYF. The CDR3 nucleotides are TGCAGTGCTACCTGGGATGGGGCTTTCACAGATACGCAGTATTTT.

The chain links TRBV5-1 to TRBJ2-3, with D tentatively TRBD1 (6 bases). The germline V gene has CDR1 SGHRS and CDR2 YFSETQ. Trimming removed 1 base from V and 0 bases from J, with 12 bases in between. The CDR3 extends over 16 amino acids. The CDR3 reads CASSLSTGPSTDTQYF. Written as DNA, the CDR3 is TGCGCCAGCAGCTTGTCGACAGGCCCTAGCACAGATACGCAGTATTTT.

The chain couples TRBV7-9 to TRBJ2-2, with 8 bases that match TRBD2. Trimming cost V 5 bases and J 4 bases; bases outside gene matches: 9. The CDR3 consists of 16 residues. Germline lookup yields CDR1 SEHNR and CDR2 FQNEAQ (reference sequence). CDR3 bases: TGTGCCAGCAGCAGATTAGCGGGGACGGGCACCGGGGAGCTGTTTTTT. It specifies CASSRLAGTGTGELFF.

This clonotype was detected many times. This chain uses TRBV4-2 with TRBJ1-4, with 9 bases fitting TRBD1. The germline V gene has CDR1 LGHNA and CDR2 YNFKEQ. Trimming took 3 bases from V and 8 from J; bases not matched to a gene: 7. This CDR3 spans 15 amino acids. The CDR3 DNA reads TGTGCCAGCAGCCATCCCGGGACAGGGAACGAAAAACTGTTTTTT. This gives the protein CASSHPGTGNEKLFF.

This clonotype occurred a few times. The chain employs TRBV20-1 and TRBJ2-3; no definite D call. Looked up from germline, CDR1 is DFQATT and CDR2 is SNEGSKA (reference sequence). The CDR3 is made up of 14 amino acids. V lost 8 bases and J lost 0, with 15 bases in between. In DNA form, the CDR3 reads TGCAGTTCCTCCCAGGTGGCTAGCACAGATACGCAGTATTTT. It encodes CSSSQVASTDTQYF.

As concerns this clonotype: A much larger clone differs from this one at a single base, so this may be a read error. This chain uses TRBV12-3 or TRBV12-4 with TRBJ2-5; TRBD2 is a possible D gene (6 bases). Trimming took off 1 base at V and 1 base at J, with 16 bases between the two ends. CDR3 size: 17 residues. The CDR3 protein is CASSLVVVGGIQETQYF. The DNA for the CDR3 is TGTGCCAGCAGTTTAGTGGTGGTGGGGGGTATCCAAGAGACCCAGTACTTC.